Following are 32 T cell receptor beta chains from one sample sequenced in a study of vaccination effects on CD4 cells after COVID-19. Which antigens these TCRs recognize remains unknown. Once cultured for nine to ten days, the cells underwent separation to obtain CD4+ T cells. Measured with immunoSEQ multiplex PCR; TCRdb has only the in-frame clones, and not every one. The data contain around 56,000 clones, around 80% of them singletons. The source material was CD4+ T cells from PBMCs cultured without peptide, sampled before COVID-19 vaccination. The receptors were sampled from a human donor who received a COVID-19 vaccine.

This chain connects TRBV9 to TRBJ2-3; 8 bases line up with TRBD2. CDR1 is SGDLS, CDR2 YYNGEE, per germline. The CDR3 runs 16 residues. V shed 0 bases, J shed 9 bases, and the junction held 12 bases outside the gene matches. The DNA of the CDR3 is TGTGCCAGCAGCGTAGGGGCGGGGGGCTCTGTTTCAACGCAGTATTTT. Protein product: CASSVGAGGSVSTQYF.

The chain recombines TRBV28 with TRBJ2-5, with unresolved D. The CDR3 has 11 amino acids. Deletions cut 6 bases from V and 7 bases from J, with 9 bases between. Per germline, CDR1 MDHEN and CDR2 SYDVKM. As DNA, the CDR3 is TGTGCCAGCAGCCGTGTGGGGACCCAGTACTTC. Protein sequence: CASSRVGTQYF.

The V gene is TRBV5-1, the J gene TRBJ2-1; 9 bases match TRBD2. Trimming at V came to 7 bases and at J to 4 bases, leaving 6 bases not matched to a gene. Per germline, CDR1 SGHRS and CDR2 YFSETQ. The CDR3 extends over 14 amino acids. The CDR3 bases are TGCGCCAGCTCCCCCAGCGGGGGGTACAATGAGCAGTTCTTC. This translates into CASSPSGGYNEQFF.

The J gene is TRBJ1-5, the V gene TRBV10-3; tentatively, D is TRBD1 (5 bases). The CDR3 sequence is 14 residues long. Germline assignment: CDR1 ENHRY and CDR2 SYGVKD. V shed 8 bases and J shed 4 bases, with 15 bases lying between them. For the CDR3, the DNA is TGTGCCATCTGGCTGGGGCAGGATAATCAGCCCCAGCATTTT. Translation: CAIWLGQDNQPQHF.

The chain links TRBV24-1 to TRBJ2-1; no firm D call. The V end was cut by 3 bases, the J end by 5 bases, with 4 bases between. This CDR3 is built from 12 residues. Germline V CDR1 and CDR2: KGHDR, SFDVKD. CDR3 DNA sequence: TGTGCCACCAGTGATCTAAACAATGAGCAGTTCTTC. Translating it yields CATSDLNNEQFF.

V usage is TRBV7-9 and J usage is TRBJ2-1; 7 bases line up with TRBD1. The ends lost 5 bases at V and 9 bases at J; junction bases unmatched: 7. Germline CDR1 is SEHNR and CDR2 is FQNEAQ (reference sequence). This CDR3 has 13 amino acids. CDR3 DNA: TGTGCCAGCAGCCTAGACAGGGTTGGTGAGCAGTTCTTC. Encoded protein: CASSLDRVGEQFF. Filled out from reference TRBV7-9 and TRBJ2-1, the complete variable domain reads DTGVSQNPRHKITKRGQNVTFRCDPISEHNRLYWYRQTLGQGPEFLTYFQNEAQLEKSRLLSDRFSAERPKGSFSTLEIQRTEQGDSAMYLCASSLDRVGEQFFGPGTRLTVL.

The J gene is TRBJ2-1, the V gene TRBV5-1; D is tentatively TRBD1 or TRBD2 (5 bases each). This CDR3 contains 15 residues. Trimming cost V 3 bases and J 8 bases, with 18 bases left between them. Germline CDR1 and CDR2: SGHRS and YFSETQ. CDR3 nucleotides: TGCGCCAGCAGCTACAGGACTGGCCTTGAGGATGAGCAGTTCTTC. Encoded protein: CASSYRTGLEDEQFF.

V and J are TRBV28 and TRBJ1-5; no reliable D call. V lost 8 bases and J 5 bases, leaving 16 bases between the germline ends. This CDR3 is 14 amino acids long. CDR1 and CDR2 from the germline V gene are MDHEN and SYDVKM. This CDR3 reads CASSLGGRYQPQHF. CDR3 nucleotides: TGTGCCAGCTCCTTAGGAGGGCGATATCAGCCCCAGCATTTT.

This chain connects TRBV7-2 to TRBJ2-2; no clear D gene. V was shortened by 3 bases and J by 5 bases, with 13 bases between the two germline ends. Germline CDR1 reads SGHTA; CDR2 reads FQGNSA. This CDR3 contains 15 residues. CDR3 in amino acids: CASSFQRTRTGELFF. In DNA, the CDR3 is TGTGCCAGCAGCTTCCAACGAACACGGACCGGGGAGCTGTTTTTT.

The V and J genes are TRBV5-1 and TRBJ1-5; tentatively, D is TRBD1 (5 bases). The CDR3 length is 14 residues. Germline values: CDR1 SGHRS, CDR2 YFSETQ. V was cut by 4 bases and J by 5 bases, with 13 bases left in between. The CDR3 loop reads CASSPGAGDQPQHF. The CDR3 DNA is TGCGCCAGCAGCCCCGGGGCTGGGGATCAGCCCCAGCATTTT.

This chain joins TRBV7-2 and TRBJ2-3; weak D call: TRBD1 (6 bases). Germline V gene sequence: CDR1 SGHTA, CDR2 FQGNSA. The CDR3 contains 15 residues. Between the trimmed V and J ends, which lost 3 bases and 2 bases, there was a span of 12 bases. CDR3 DNA sequence: TGTGCCAGCAGCTTTGCTGGACAGCTCACAGATACGCAGTATTTT. Amino acids: CASSFAGQLTDTQYF.

This sequence joins TRBV19 and TRBJ2-2, with TRBD2 as a possible D gene (6 bases). The CDR3 spans 12 residues. CDR1 is LNHDA and CDR2 is SQIVND in the germline V gene (reference sequence). Trimming shortened V by 8 bases and J by 6 bases, and 10 bases separated the two germline ends. The DNA for the CDR3 is TGTGCCAGTCGGAGGGAAGCCGGGGAGCTGTTTTTT. It encodes CASRREAGELFF.

The V gene is TRBV5-1, the J gene TRBJ1-1; 7 bases align to TRBD1. V lost 4 bases, J lost 0 bases, and 9 bases stayed unmatched. This CDR3 contains 16 residues. Germline CDR1 SGHRS, CDR2 YFSETQ. CDR3: CASSPRDSIMNTEAFF. For the CDR3, the DNA is TGCGCCAGCAGCCCAAGGGACAGCATCATGAACACTGAAGCTTTCTTT. Combining the CDR3 with reference TRBV5-1 and TRBJ1-1 gives the whole variable domain KAGVTQTPRYLIKTRGQQVTLSCSPISGHRSVSWYQQTPGQGLQFLFEYFSETQRNKGNFPGRFSGRQFSNSRSEMNVSTLELGDSALYLCASSPRDSIMNTEAFFGQGTRLTVV.

The chain recombines TRBV6-5 with TRBJ2-2, with a tentative D call TRBD2 (5 bases). This CDR3 contains 15 residues. V shed 4 bases and J shed 7 bases, with 16 bases lying between them. Per the germline V gene, CDR1 is MNHEY and CDR2 is SVGAGI. The CDR3 region is CASSSAGIPNGELFF. Here the CDR3 DNA reads TGTGCCAGCAGTTCTGCCGGGATCCCCAACGGGGAGCTGTTTTTT.

This chain links TRBV12-3 or TRBV12-4 with TRBJ1-4; maybe TRBD1 (6 bases). V lost 10 bases to trimming and J lost 9 bases, with 15 bases between them. CDR3 length: 12 residues. In DNA form, the CDR3 reads TGTGCCACTTCCGAGGGGGATCAAAAACTGTTTTTT. It encodes CATSEGDQKLFF.

The rearrangement links TRBV5-1 to TRBJ2-7; the D call may be TRBD1 or TRBD2 (5 bases each). The V gene lost 1 base and the J gene lost 6 bases, with 11 bases spanning the gap. The CDR3 consists of 13 residues. Germline lookup yields CDR1 SGHRS and CDR2 YFSETQ. Here the CDR3 reads CASSLNGASEQYV. The CDR3, as DNA: TGCGCCAGCAGCTTGAACGGGGCCTCCGAGCAGTACGTC.

This clone showed up just a few times. The genes are TRBV28 and TRBJ1-2, with a weak D call TRBD1 (6 bases). Trimming stripped 2 bases from V and 8 bases from J, with 15 bases between. This CDR3 is 14 amino acids long. CDR1 is MDHEN and CDR2 is SYDVKM in the germline V gene. CDR3 in DNA: TGTGCCAGCAGTTTACACCCACAAGGGGGAGGCTACACCTTC. It is translated as CASSLHPQGGGYTF.

J is TRBJ1-2 and V is TRBV29-1, with D uncertain. Germline V gives CDR1 SQVTM, CDR2 ANQGSEA. The CDR3 is made up of 12 amino acids. With 6 bases removed from V and 4 bases from J, the gap between germline ends came to 12 bases. The CDR3 sequence is CSVVYGIYGYTF. Written as DNA, the CDR3 is TGCAGCGTCGTCTATGGTATCTATGGCTACACCTTC.

This chain's CDR3 is CSARTSDEQYV. The CDR3 nucleotides read TGCAGTGCTAGGACTAGTGACGAGCAGTACGTC. The chain couples TRBV20-1 to TRBJ2-7, with TRBD2 as a possible D gene (6 bases). The CDR3 runs 11 residues. Germline V gene lookup returns CDR1 DFQATT and CDR2 SNEGSKA (reference sequence). The V and J ends lost 3 bases and 5 bases respectively, with 8 bases between them.

This clone was counted a single time. The rearrangement joins TRBV7-2 to TRBJ1-5; 9 positions match TRBD1. The V gene end was trimmed by 5 bases and the J gene end by 4 bases; junction bases not matched to a gene: 6. Germline values: CDR1 SGHTA, CDR2 FQGNSA. CDR3 length equals 15 residues. CDR3 region: CASSPDRGGNQPQHF. CDR3 sequence (DNA): TGTGCCAGCAGCCCGGACAGGGGTGGTAATCAGCCCCAGCATTTT.

The chain is built from TRBV6-5 and TRBJ1-6; D not resolved. Deletions cut 4 bases from V and 3 bases from J, with 4 bases between. The germline CDR1 and CDR2 sequences are MNHEY and SVGAGI. The CDR3 runs to 13 residues. CDR3 loop: CASSFDYNSPLHF. Here the CDR3 DNA reads TGTGCCAGCAGTTTTGACTATAATTCACCCCTCCACTTT.

This chain uses TRBV20-1 with TRBJ2-5; D could derive from TRBD1 or TRBD2 (6 bases each). Germline V gives CDR1 DFQATT, CDR2 SNEGSKA (reference sequence). This CDR3 is built from 11 residues. V lost 6 bases and J lost 5, with 10 bases in between. The CDR3 DNA follows: TGCAGTGCAGGAGGGGGGGAGACCCAGTACTTC. Amino acids: CSAGGGETQYF.

The chain links TRBV2 to TRBJ2-3, with unresolved D. The CDR3 sequence is 13 residues long. Trimming removed 6 bases from V and 3 bases from J, with 10 bases in between. Germline values: CDR1 SNHLY, CDR2 FYNNEI. The CDR3 region is CASSPPYTDTQYF. The CDR3 coding sequence is TGTGCCAGCAGCCCCCCATATACAGATACGCAGTATTTT.

The gene calls are TRBV6-5 and TRBJ1-6; no clear D. Trimming removed 0 bases at V and 9 bases at J, with 12 bases between. Germline V gene data show CDR1 as MNHEY and CDR2 as SVGAGI. The CDR3 length is 15 residues. The CDR3 DNA reads as TGTGCCAGCAGTTACTCGAATCCTAGCGTTTCACCCCTCCACTTT. This codes for CASSYSNPSVSPLHF.

The chain recombines TRBV5-1 with TRBJ2-5; a possible D gene is TRBD2 (6 bases). Germline loops: CDR1 SGHRS, CDR2 YFSETQ. This CDR3 has 16 residues. V was trimmed by 0 bases and J by 5 bases, leaving 17 bases between them. Written as DNA, the CDR3 is TGCGCCAGCAGCTTGGCCCGAAGCGGGCGATTCGAGACCCAGTACTTC. Protein product: CASSLARSGRFETQYF.

The J gene is TRBJ2-7, the V gene TRBV5-1; D gene uncertain. This CDR3 region has 14 residues. Germline CDR1 is SGHRS and CDR2 is YFSETQ. With 0 bases removed from V and 4 bases from J, the gap between germline ends came to 11 bases. CDR3 DNA sequence: TGCGCCAGCAGCTTGGGGCCTGGCGATTACGAGCAGTACGTC. Translating gives CASSLGPGDYEQYV.

The V and J genes are TRBV18 and TRBJ1-5, with D possibly TRBD1 on 6 matching bases. The length of the CDR3 is 20 residues. The ends were cut back, 6 bases at V and 0 bases at J, with 27 bases in the middle. Germline V gives CDR1 KGHSH, CDR2 LQKENI. The CDR3 spells CASSQAQPGQEIYSNQPQHF. The CDR3 DNA follows: TGTGCCAGCTCCCAGGCCCAGCCGGGACAAGAGATCTATAGCAATCAGCCCCAGCATTTT. Combining the CDR3 with reference TRBV18 and TRBJ1-5 gives the whole variable domain NAGVMQNPRHLVRRRGQEARLRCSPMKGHSHVYWYRQLPEEGLKFMVYLQKENIIDESGMPKERFSAEFPKEGPSILRIQQVVRGDSAAYFCASSQAQPGQEIYSNQPQHFGDGTRLSIL.

The chain recombines TRBV10-3 with TRBJ2-7; D might be TRBD1 or TRBD2, each matching 5 bases. The germline V and J ends were trimmed by 0 bases and 0 bases, with 15 bases remaining between them. Germline V gives CDR1 ENHRY, CDR2 SYGVKD. This CDR3 region has 17 residues. CDR3 residues: CAISESGTDGSSYEQYV. In DNA, the CDR3 is TGTGCCATCAGTGAGTCGGGGACGGACGGAAGCTCCTACGAGCAGTACGTC.

The chain has TRBV19 and TRBJ2-2, with D unresolved. This CDR3 comprises 16 residues. The ends were cut back, 3 bases at V and 0 bases at J, with 11 bases in the middle. The germline CDR1 and CDR2 sequences are LNHDA and SQIVND (reference sequence). CDR3 sequence reads: CASSIDGRTNTGELFF. The CDR3 DNA follows: TGTGCCAGTAGTATTGACGGTCGAACGAACACCGGGGAGCTGTTTTTT. Based on the CDR3 plus reference TRBV19 and TRBJ2-2, the full variable domain is DGGITQSPKYLFRKEGQNVTLSCEQNLNHDAMYWYRQDPGQGLRLIYYSQIVNDFQKGDIAEGYSVSREKKESFPLTVTSAQKNPTAFYLCASSIDGRTNTGELFFGEGSRLTVL.

The V and J genes are TRBV6-1 and TRBJ1-4, with a tentative D call TRBD1 (5 bases). In germline, CDR1 is MNHNS, CDR2 SASEGT. The CDR3 has 15 residues. V lost 2 bases to trimming and J lost 4 bases, with 11 bases between them. The chain's CDR3 is CASSESGLINEKLFF. Written as DNA, the CDR3 is TGTGCCAGCAGTGAATCAGGGCTGATTAATGAAAAACTGTTTTTT.

The chain joins TRBV20-1 to TRBJ2-3; D gene unclear. Germline-derived CDR1 and CDR2 are DFQATT and SNEGSKA (reference sequence). Trimming took 1 base from V and 4 from J, leaving 3 bases between them. The CDR3 loop spans 11 amino acids. DNA of the CDR3: TGCAGTGCTAGAGGTCCAGATACGCAGTATTTT. It encodes CSARGPDTQYF.

The rearrangement links TRBV10-2 to TRBJ2-6; D is uncertain. Germline V gene data show CDR1 as WSHSY and CDR2 as SAAADI. V was pared by 2 bases and J by 2 bases, with 7 bases between. The CDR3 is made up of 15 amino acids. CDR3 sequence: CASSERVAGANVLTF. The CDR3 coding sequence is TGCGCCAGCAGTGAGCGGGTAGCTGGGGCCAACGTCCTGACTTTC.